This T cell receptor (beta chain) was obtained from a study of cytomegalovirus exposure and HLA in healthy donors. Germline loops: CDR1 SGHRS, CDR2 YFSETQ. Trimming removed 0 bases from V and 7 bases from J, with 11 bases in between. The CDR3 covers 15 residues. TCRdb's copy holds only in-frame clones and misses some; the assay was immunoSEQ multiplex PCR. The sample records roughly 250,000 clones, 85% to 90% being singletons. The sample comprised PBMCs. The source of this sequence is a man between 18 and 35 years old in good health and CMV-seronegative. The chain has TRBV5-1 and TRBJ1-6; TRBD1 might be the D (6 bases). The CDR3 DNA is TGCGCCAGCAGCTTGGACAGGGTCGCGAATTCACCCCTCCACTTT. It translates to CASSLDRVANSPLHF.